This T cell receptor (beta chain) was sequenced during a study of cytomegalovirus exposure and HLA in healthy donors. The overall study: The early release's HLA-typed donors yielded tens of millions of unique TCRs. Whole-study findings and limits: Highly shared variants forming one cluster were likely a sequencing artifact. Per published reports, the classifier diagnosed cytomegalovirus status with high specificity and sensitivity.

Trimming at V came to 5 bases and at J to 9 bases, leaving 5 bases not matched to a gene. This CDR3 is 12 amino acids long. The V gene's germline CDR1 is MDHEN and CDR2 SYDVKM. About this clone: Its antigen is currently unknown.

The PCR employed 60 Vbeta primers together with 13 Jbeta primers. As processed by the authors: An analysis performed later counted roughly 80 million unique TCR beta chains (approximately 10 million of them shared). Libraries were prepared by immunoSEQ multiplex PCR; TCRdb keeps only in-frame clonotypes and omits some of them. V and J calls and clone size are those listed in that table; D and trimming were worked out from the DNA. Counted here are about 160,000 clones, 85% occurring once; the ten biggest clones make up 1%. J is TRBJ1-2 and V is TRBV28; TRBD1 matches 8 bases. The source of this sequence is a boy aged 2 to 10 in good health and CMV-seronegative. The sample taken for sequencing was PBMCs. The CDR3 DNA reads TGTGCCAGCAGTACCGGACAGGGTAGCTACACCTTC. Protein product: CASSTGQGSYTF.